Detailed here is one T cell receptor beta chain. The data originate from a study of control samples from healthy donors and cancer patients. The protocol was immunoSEQ multiplex PCR, while the TCRdb copy is restricted to in-frame clones and leaves out a portion. Of about 190,000 clones in the sample, roughly nine tenths were seen once. Trimming left V 0 bases short and J 5 bases short, with 10 bases between. Germline CDR1 reads SGHRS; CDR2 reads YFSETQ. There are 14 residues in the CDR3. The sample taken for sequencing was blood. This TCR derives from a man younger than 40 in good health. This chain links TRBV5-1 with TRBJ2-3; D gene unclear. The CDR3 bases are TGCGCCAGCAGCTTGGGTTCAGTTGTAGATACGCAGTATTTT. Translation gives CASSLGSVVDTQYF.